Listed below are T cell receptor beta chains from one sample, sequenced in a study of post-analysis software for immune sequencing data. From the PCR reads, TCRdb called clonotypes with MiXCR, one entry per CDR3 protein. Here the sample spans about 260,000 distinct CDR3 sequences, 36% being singletons. Sequencing was performed on blood. The receptors stem from a girl aged 10-17 years with multiple sclerosis. The CDR3 runs from the conserved cysteine through the conserved F or W. The order of the fields is CDR3 length, J gene, V gene, D gene, clone size, CDR3 protein, CDR3 DNA. D genes are given only for firm matches. Clone sizes are given selectively: once, few, many, or a class where the clone is expanded.

len: 17
j_gene: TRBJ1-1
v_gene: TRBV5-1
d_gene: .
abundance: few
CDR3aa: CASSLVQPGALNTEAFF
CDR3nt: TGCGCCAGCAGCTTGGTACAGCCTGGGGCCTTGAACACTGAAGCTTTCTTT

len: 16
j_gene: TRBJ2-3
v_gene: TRBV19
d_gene: TRBD1
abundance: .
CDR3aa: CASSTGQGGWTDTQYF
CDR3nt: TGTGCCAGTAGTACGGGACAGGGGGGTTGGACAGATACGCAGTATTTT

len: 11
j_gene: TRBJ2-1
v_gene: TRBV6-2/TRBV6-3
d_gene: .
abundance: many
CDR3aa: CASSLGPRQFF
CDR3nt: TGTGCCAGCAGTTTGGGTCCCAGACAGTTCTTC

len: 15
j_gene: TRBJ1-5
v_gene: TRBV28
d_gene: TRBD1
abundance: .
CDR3aa: CASRGQGMGNQPHHF
CDR3nt: TGTGCCAGCAGGGGACAGGGGATGGGCAATCAGCCCCACCATTTT

len: 13
j_gene: TRBJ2-1
v_gene: TRBV7-2
d_gene: .
abundance: .
CDR3aa: CASSFGAYNEQFF
CDR3nt: TGTGCCAGCAGCTTCGGGGCATACAATGAGCAGTTCTTC

len: 13
j_gene: TRBJ1-4
v_gene: TRBV5-5
d_gene: .
abundance: .
CDR3aa: CASSTTLGEKLFF
CDR3nt: TGTGCCAGCAGCACCACTCTTGGGGAAAAACTGTTTTTT

len: 13
j_gene: TRBJ1-2
v_gene: TRBV4-1
d_gene: .
abundance: many
CDR3aa: CASSQDVGNGYTF
CDR3nt: TGCGCCAGCAGCCAAGATGTAGGGAATGGCTACACCTTC

len: 12
j_gene: TRBJ1-1
v_gene: TRBV7-2
d_gene: .
abundance: .
CDR3aa: CASSSPGGVAFF
CDR3nt: TGTGCCAGCAGCTCCCCGGGCGGGGTAGCTTTCTTT

len: 12
j_gene: TRBJ2-3
v_gene: TRBV7-9
d_gene: .
abundance: .
CDR3aa: CTSSSGTDTQYF
CDR3nt: TGTACCAGCAGCTCCGGGACAGATACGCAGTATTTT

len: 14
j_gene: TRBJ1-1
v_gene: TRBV2
d_gene: .
abundance: few
CDR3aa: CASSGASQGTEAFF
CDR3nt: TGTGCCAGCAGTGGTGCATCCCAGGGGACTGAAGCTTTCTTT

len: 11
j_gene: TRBJ1-1
v_gene: TRBV30
d_gene: .
abundance: few
CDR3aa: CAWSVEGQAFF
CDR3nt: TGTGCCTGGAGTGTAGAAGGGCAGGCTTTCTTT

len: 16
j_gene: TRBJ1-1
v_gene: TRBV5-6
d_gene: TRBD1
abundance: .
CDR3aa: CASSPGGAEWNTETFF
CDR3nt: TGTGCCAGCAGTCCAGGGGGCGCCGAGTGGAACACTGAAACTTTCTTT

len: 15
j_gene: TRBJ2-1
v_gene: TRBV20-1
d_gene: TRBD2
abundance: many
CDR3aa: CSAPLAGVSYNEQFF
CDR3nt: TGCAGTGCTCCCCTAGCGGGGGTCTCCTACAATGAGCAGTTCTTC

len: 16
j_gene: TRBJ2-2
v_gene: TRBV12-3/TRBV12-4
d_gene: .
abundance: .
CDR3aa: CASSWYPPKNTGELFF
CDR3nt: TGTGCCAGCAGTTGGTATCCTCCAAAGAACACCGGGGAGCTGTTTTTT

len: 12
j_gene: TRBJ1-2
v_gene: TRBV29-1
d_gene: .
abundance: many
CDR3aa: CSAGEGVAGYTF
CDR3nt: TGCAGCGCAGGGGAGGGGGTTGCTGGCTACACCTTC

len: 12
j_gene: TRBJ1-1
v_gene: TRBV29-1
d_gene: .
abundance: many
CDR3aa: CSVGTKNTEAFF
CDR3nt: TGCAGCGTTGGGACGAAGAACACTGAAGCTTTCTTT

len: 14
j_gene: TRBJ2-1
v_gene: TRBV5-1
d_gene: .
abundance: many
CDR3aa: CASSLVGGYNEQFF
CDR3nt: TGCGCCAGCAGCTTGGTCGGCGGGTACAATGAGCAGTTCTTC

len: 13
j_gene: TRBJ2-5
v_gene: TRBV5-1
d_gene: .
abundance: many
CDR3aa: CASSNGAGETQYF
CDR3nt: TGCGCCAGTAGCAACGGGGCTGGAGAGACCCAGTACTTC

len: 16
j_gene: TRBJ2-4
v_gene: TRBV7-9
d_gene: .
abundance: many
CDR3aa: CASSPSSGEIKNIQYF
CDR3nt: TGTGCCAGCAGCCCCTCGTCTGGGGAGATAAAAAACATTCAGTACTTC

len: 12
j_gene: TRBJ2-3
v_gene: TRBV20-1
d_gene: .
abundance: .
CDR3aa: CSAPARTDTQYF
CDR3nt: TGCAGTGCTCCTGCCCGCACAGATACGCAGTATTTT

len: 13
j_gene: TRBJ1-6
v_gene: TRBV5-5
d_gene: .
abundance: many
CDR3aa: CASSQALDSPLHF
CDR3nt: TGTGCCAGCAGCCAGGCGTTGGATTCACCCCTCCACTTT

len: 15
j_gene: TRBJ2-1
v_gene: TRBV27
d_gene: .
abundance: many
CDR3aa: CASSLVSRGDNEQFF
CDR3nt: TGTGCCAGCAGTTTAGTCTCCAGGGGGGACAATGAGCAGTTCTTC

len: 16
j_gene: TRBJ1-1
v_gene: TRBV7-3
d_gene: .
abundance: many
CDR3aa: CASSLNLRGLGTEAFF
CDR3nt: TGTGCCAGCAGCTTAAATCTAAGGGGCCTAGGGACTGAAGCTTTCTTT

len: 15
j_gene: TRBJ2-7
v_gene: TRBV27
d_gene: TRBD2
abundance: once
CDR3aa: CASSPNPGGGEEQYF
CDR3nt: TGTGCCAGCAGTCCAAACCCTGGGGGGGGTGAAGAGCAGTACTTC

len: 14
j_gene: TRBJ1-2
v_gene: TRBV6-6
d_gene: .
abundance: medium-sized
CDR3aa: CASSYRTWDYGYTF
CDR3nt: TGTGCCAGCAGTTACCGGACCTGGGACTATGGCTACACCTTC

len: 16
j_gene: TRBJ2-1
v_gene: TRBV20-1
d_gene: .
abundance: many
CDR3aa: CSALTRAGSSYNEQFF
CDR3nt: TGCAGTGCTTTGACTAGGGCGGGCAGCTCCTACAATGAGCAGTTCTTC

len: 15
j_gene: TRBJ2-5
v_gene: TRBV6-1
d_gene: TRBD1
abundance: .
CDR3aa: CACSEVTGGGETQYF
CDR3nt: TGTGCCTGCAGTGAAGTGACAGGGGGGGGAGAGACCCAGTACTTC

len: 15
j_gene: TRBJ2-7
v_gene: TRBV20-1
d_gene: .
abundance: .
CDR3aa: CSARESTGTSYEQYF
CDR3nt: TGCAGTGCTAGAGAGTCTACGGGGACCTCCTACGAGCAGTACTTC

len: 15
j_gene: TRBJ2-3
v_gene: TRBV5-1
d_gene: .
abundance: .
CDR3aa: CASSLDGGPTDTQYF
CDR3nt: TGCGCCAGCAGCTTGGACGGGGGGCCCACAGATACGCAGTATTTT

len: 17
j_gene: TRBJ2-2
v_gene: TRBV20-1
d_gene: .
abundance: .
CDR3aa: CSARWAKRVQNTGERFF
CDR3nt: TGCAGTGCTAGATGGGCTAAAAGGGTACAGAACACCGGGGAGCGGTTTTTT

len: 15
j_gene: TRBJ1-5
v_gene: TRBV28
d_gene: TRBD1
abundance: few
CDR3aa: CASSSDRAVSQPQHF
CDR3nt: TGTGCCAGCAGCTCGGACAGGGCGGTAAGTCAGCCCCAGCATTTT

len: 15
j_gene: TRBJ2-3
v_gene: TRBV20-1
d_gene: TRBD1
abundance: .
CDR3aa: CSVVDRFKATDTQYF
CDR3nt: TGCAGTGTCGTGGACAGGTTTAAAGCCACAGATACGCAGTATTTT

len: 14
j_gene: TRBJ2-7
v_gene: TRBV7-2
d_gene: .
abundance: many
CDR3aa: CASSHRTSAYEQYF
CDR3nt: TGTGCCAGCAGCCATAGGACGTCCGCCTACGAGCAGTACTTC

len: 15
j_gene: TRBJ2-2
v_gene: TRBV20-1
d_gene: .
abundance: few
CDR3aa: CSARDLRGNTGELFF
CDR3nt: TGCAGTGCTAGAGATCTTCGTGGGAACACCGGGGAGCTGTTTTTT

len: 15
j_gene: TRBJ1-4
v_gene: TRBV6-5
d_gene: TRBD1
abundance: few
CDR3aa: CASSYVGTGHEKRFF
CDR3nt: TGTGCCAGCAGTTACGTGGGGACAGGTCACGAAAAACGGTTTTTT

len: 14
j_gene: TRBJ1-1
v_gene: TRBV29-1
d_gene: .
abundance: many
CDR3aa: CSVDGVRGRTEAFF
CDR3nt: TGCAGCGTTGACGGGGTACGGGGGAGGACTGAAGCTTTCTTT

len: 15
j_gene: TRBJ2-3
v_gene: TRBV5-1
d_gene: .
abundance: many
CDR3aa: CASSRQGQKADTQYF
CDR3nt: TGCGCCAGCAGCCGTCAAGGACAGAAGGCAGATACGCAGTATTTT

len: 18
j_gene: TRBJ2-1
v_gene: TRBV7-9
d_gene: .
abundance: many
CDR3aa: CASSPRGGQEPTYNEQFF
CDR3nt: TGTGCCAGCAGCCCGAGGGGGGGACAGGAACCCACCTACAATGAGCAGTTCTTC

len: 16
j_gene: TRBJ2-1
v_gene: TRBV29-1
d_gene: TRBD2
abundance: .
CDR3aa: CSVADSGLAGYNEQFF
CDR3nt: TGCAGCGTTGCCGACTCGGGACTAGCGGGATACAATGAGCAGTTCTTC

len: 15
j_gene: TRBJ2-5
v_gene: TRBV5-6
d_gene: TRBD2
abundance: few
CDR3aa: CASSFGGGSKETQYF
CDR3nt: TGTGCCAGCAGCTTCGGCGGGGGGTCAAAAGAGACCCAGTACTTC

len: 14
j_gene: TRBJ2-5
v_gene: TRBV5-4
d_gene: .
abundance: many
CDR3aa: CASSPPLGQETQYF
CDR3nt: TGTGCCAGCAGCCCCCCACTGGGTCAGGAGACCCAGTACTTC

len: 15
j_gene: TRBJ2-7
v_gene: TRBV7-8
d_gene: .
abundance: .
CDR3aa: CASSLAAQGVGEQYF
CDR3nt: TGTGCCAGCAGCTTAGCCGCACAGGGAGTAGGCGAGCAGTACTTC

len: 19
j_gene: TRBJ2-5
v_gene: TRBV12-3/TRBV12-4
d_gene: TRBD2
abundance: many
CDR3aa: CASSRPGAAPSGTQETQYF
CDR3nt: TGTGCCAGCAGTCGTCCAGGGGCAGCCCCTAGCGGGACCCAAGAGACCCAGTACTTC

len: 14
j_gene: TRBJ1-3
v_gene: TRBV18
d_gene: .
abundance: .
CDR3aa: CASSEASSGNTIYF
CDR3nt: TGTGCCAGCTCAGAAGCGAGTTCTGGAAACACCATATATTTT

len: 15
j_gene: TRBJ2-3
v_gene: TRBV5-1
d_gene: .
abundance: many
CDR3aa: CASSLRTRSADTQYF
CDR3nt: TGCGCCAGCAGCCTCCGGACCCGATCAGCAGATACGCAGTATTTT

len: 12
j_gene: TRBJ2-7
v_gene: TRBV21-1
d_gene: .
abundance: few
CDR3aa: CASSKQAYEQYF
CDR3nt: TGTGCCAGCAGCAAACAGGCCTACGAGCAGTACTTC

len: 15
j_gene: TRBJ2-1
v_gene: TRBV5-1
d_gene: TRBD1
abundance: many
CDR3aa: CASSLTGVSYNEQFF
CDR3nt: TGCGCCAGCAGCTTAACAGGGGTCTCCTACAATGAGCAGTTCTTC

len: 14
j_gene: TRBJ1-2
v_gene: TRBV28
d_gene: .
abundance: .
CDR3aa: CASSLWASKGGYTF
CDR3nt: TGTGCCAGCAGTTTATGGGCGTCGAAAGGTGGCTACACCTTC

len: 16
j_gene: TRBJ2-1
v_gene: TRBV7-8
d_gene: .
abundance: many
CDR3aa: CASSIQSILSYNEQFF
CDR3nt: TGTGCCAGCAGCATACAATCTATACTCTCCTACAATGAGCAGTTCTTC

len: 14
j_gene: TRBJ2-5
v_gene: TRBV27
d_gene: TRBD2
abundance: many
CDR3aa: CASSLSGVQETQYF
CDR3nt: TGTGCCAGCAGTTTGAGCGGGGTACAAGAGACCCAGTACTTC

len: 12
j_gene: TRBJ1-6
v_gene: TRBV12-3/TRBV12-4
d_gene: .
abundance: .
CDR3aa: CASSTTRAPLHF
CDR3nt: TGTGCCAGCAGTACTACCCGAGCACCCCTCCACTTT

len: 15
j_gene: TRBJ2-3
v_gene: TRBV5-1
d_gene: .
abundance: many
CDR3aa: CASNSPGQITDTQYF
CDR3nt: TGCGCCAGCAACTCACCAGGGCAGATCACAGATACGCAGTATTTT

len: 14
j_gene: TRBJ1-2
v_gene: TRBV2
d_gene: .
abundance: .
CDR3aa: CASSEPGRFYGYTF
CDR3nt: TGTGCCAGCAGTGAACCAGGACGTTTCTATGGCTACACCTTC

len: 14
j_gene: TRBJ2-1
v_gene: TRBV7-2
d_gene: TRBD2
abundance: .
CDR3aa: CASSLLGLAAEQFF
CDR3nt: TGTGCCAGCAGCTTACTGGGACTAGCGGCTGAGCAGTTCTTC

len: 15
j_gene: TRBJ2-7
v_gene: TRBV7-9
d_gene: .
abundance: many
CDR3aa: CASSLDSPFPYEQYF
CDR3nt: TGTGCCAGCAGCTTAGACAGTCCGTTCCCCTACGAGCAGTACTTC

len: 14
j_gene: TRBJ2-3
v_gene: TRBV15
d_gene: .
abundance: many
CDR3aa: CATSRDLASDTQYF
CDR3nt: TGTGCCACCAGCAGAGATCTAGCCTCAGATACGCAGTATTTT

len: 14
j_gene: TRBJ2-5
v_gene: TRBV5-1
d_gene: TRBD2
abundance: many
CDR3aa: CASSGSGRAETQYF
CDR3nt: TGCGCCAGCAGCGGTAGCGGGAGGGCAGAGACCCAGTACTTC

len: 14
j_gene: TRBJ1-1
v_gene: TRBV20-1
d_gene: TRBD1
abundance: .
CDR3aa: CSASGDRENTEAFF
CDR3nt: TGCAGTGCTAGTGGGGACAGGGAGAACACTGAAGCTTTCTTT

len: 16
j_gene: TRBJ2-3
v_gene: TRBV5-1
d_gene: .
abundance: once
CDR3aa: CASSLGRAKSTDTQYF
CDR3nt: TGCGCCAGCAGCTTGGGACGAGCGAAAAGCACAGATACGCAGTATTTT